This passage covers 25 T cell receptor beta chains from one sample sequenced in a study of beta chain features in type 1 diabetes. No antigens are known for them. The investigators reverse transcribed all of the isolated RNA, so they sequenced expressed TCRB transcripts. Profiled with immunoSEQ multiplex PCR; TCRdb holds only in-frame clones, not every one. The top ten clones hold 2.3% of a sample with some 110,000 clones, 16% of them seen once. Study-level findings and limits: Moderately but significantly shorter TCRB CDR3s were found in Type 1 diabetes patients in all four CD4+ subsets.

Input material: central memory CD4+ T cells from blood. The receptors here all came from a man aged 25-45 years with type 1 diabetes.

This clone was detected only a few times. The chain couples TRBV29-1 to TRBJ2-7; no clear D. This CDR3 comprises 12 residues. Germline values: CDR1 SQVTM, CDR2 ANQGSEA. V was shortened by 6 bases and J by 2 bases, with 11 bases between the two germline ends. CDR3 bases: TGCAGCGTCGCACAGTTCCCCTACGAGCAGTACTTC. This encodes CSVAQFPYEQYF.

This clone was counted between two and nine times. The chain carries TRBV5-1 and TRBJ2-3; possible D gene TRBD2, 5 bases. Germline lookup yields CDR1 SGHRS and CDR2 YFSETQ. The CDR3 length is 17 residues. The V end lost 0 bases, the J end lost 3 bases, and 17 bases lay between the germline ends. The CDR3 nucleotides read TGCGCCAGCAGCTTGGAGGATAGCGTGGGCGGGACAGATACGCAGTATTTT. Residues: CASSLEDSVGGTDTQYF. Variable domain in full (rest from reference TRBV5-1 and TRBJ2-3): KAGVTQTPRYLIKTRGQQVTLSCSPISGHRSVSWYQQTPGQGLQFLFEYFSETQRNKGNFPGRFSGRQFSNSRSEMNVSTLELGDSALYLCASSLEDSVGGTDTQYFGPGTRLTVL.

This clone was seen only a few times. This rearrangement joins TRBV30 to TRBJ2-7; D perhaps matches TRBD2 (5 bases). Between the trimmed V and J ends, which lost 0 bases and 0 bases, there was a span of 9 bases. The CDR3 contains 14 residues. The germline V gene has CDR1 GTSNPN and CDR2 SVGIG (reference sequence). Here the CDR3 DNA reads TGTGCCTGGAGTGTTAGCGATAGCTCCTACGAGCAGTACTTC. Protein: CAWSVSDSSYEQYF.

This clone has just a few counts. The same CDR3 is also encoded by other DNA sequences in this sample. The CDR3, as DNA: TGCAGCGTTGTCAGGGGTGGCGAGCAGTACTTC. This codes for CSVVRGGEQYF. The chain combines TRBV29-1 with TRBJ2-7; TRBD1 might be the D (6 bases). Trimming left V 4 bases short and J 6 bases short, with 10 bases between. CDR1 and CDR2 (germline): SQVTM, ANQGSEA. The CDR3 has 11 amino acids.

This chain joins TRBV30 and TRBJ1-3; D gene uncertain. Germline V CDR1 and CDR2: GTSNPN, SVGIG (reference sequence). The CDR3 covers 11 residues. V lost 0 bases and J lost 7, with 4 bases in between. CDR3 amino acids: CAWSVGNTIYF. The CDR3 DNA reads TGTGCCTGGAGTGTTGGGAACACCATATATTTT.

There are many counts of this clone. The genes are TRBV7-2 and TRBJ2-3, with D possibly being TRBD2 (7 bases). CDR3 length: 15 amino acids. V was cut by 2 bases and J by 4 bases, with 13 bases left in between. CDR1 is SGHTA and CDR2 is FQGNSA in the germline V gene. The CDR3 loop is CASSLRGAASDTQYF. CDR3 sequence (DNA): TGTGCCAGCAGCTTACGGGGGGCGGCCTCAGATACGCAGTATTTT.

This chain joins TRBV7-9 and TRBJ2-2; 7 nucleotides match TRBD1. The CDR3 length is 15 residues. The junction had 5 bases not matched to a gene; V was cut back by 2 bases and J by 5 bases. Germline CDR1 SEHNR, CDR2 FQNEAQ (reference sequence). The CDR3 nucleotides are TGTGCCAGCAGCTTATCACCGACAGGGACCGGGGAGCTGTTTTTT. It translates to CASSLSPTGTGELFF.

The genes are TRBV6-5 and TRBJ1-2; D is unresolved. CDR1 and CDR2 (germline): MNHEY, SVGAGI. Trimming removed 6 bases from V and 3 bases from J, with 17 bases in between. The CDR3 sequence is 15 residues long. In DNA, the CDR3 is TGTGCCAGCAGCCCCGAGCGCGGCAGCCACTATGGCTACACCTTC. It translates to CASSPERGSHYGYTF.

The table lists this clone with a few counts. CDR3 residues: CASSADRASGNTIYF. CDR3 coding DNA: TGTGCCAGCAGCGCCGACAGGGCCTCTGGAAACACCATATATTTT. The rearrangement joins TRBV6-5 to TRBJ1-3, with 7 nucleotides matching TRBD1. V lost 6 bases and J lost 0; bases outside the gene matches: 5. This CDR3 is built from 15 residues. Germline V CDR1 and CDR2: MNHEY, SVGAGI.

By proportion, this clone is medium-sized. The V and J genes are TRBV13 and TRBJ1-1; no definite D call. This CDR3 has 13 residues. The V end was cut by 1 base, the J end by 1 base, with 4 bases between. The germline CDR1 and CDR2 sequences are PRHDT and FYEKMQ (reference sequence). In DNA form, the CDR3 reads TGTGCCAGCAGCTTAGATCGGAACACTGAAGCTTTCTTT. Translation gives CASSLDRNTEAFF.

The V gene is TRBV30, the J gene TRBJ2-5, with D possibly being TRBD2 (5 bases). CDR1 and CDR2 (germline): GTSNPN, SVGIG (reference sequence). V lost 8 bases, J lost 4 bases, and 11 bases lay in between. This CDR3 has 11 residues. This CDR3 is CAGRRTETQYF. The CDR3 DNA follows: TGTGCCGGGCGGAGGACAGAGACCCAGTACTTC. Based on the CDR3 plus reference TRBV30 and TRBJ2-5, the full variable domain is SQTIHQWPATLVQPVGSPLSLECTVEGTSNPNLYWYRQAAGRGLQLLFYSVGIGQISSEVPQNLSASRPQDRQFILSSKKLLLSDSGFYLCAGRRTETQYFGPGTRLLVL.

A few counts support this clone. The rearrangement links TRBV15 to TRBJ2-7; unclear D gene. V was shortened by 4 bases and J by 0 bases, with 16 bases between the two germline ends. CDR1 is LNHNV, CDR2 YYDKDF, per germline (reference sequence). There are 16 residues in the CDR3. CDR3 region: CATSKSPVRNSYEQYF. The CDR3 region has the DNA TGTGCCACCAGCAAGTCCCCGGTCAGGAACTCCTACGAGCAGTACTTC.

The CDR3 DNA sequence: TGTGCCAGCAGTGAATCTACGAGGCCGCCGGAAGATGAGCAGTTCTTC. It translates to CASSESTRPPEDEQFF. This rearrangement joins TRBV25-1 to TRBJ2-1; no clear D. Looked up from germline, CDR1 is MGHDK and CDR2 is SYGVNS. The V and J ends lost 1 base and 8 bases respectively, with 18 bases between them. The CDR3 is 16 amino acids.

V usage is TRBV4-3 and J usage is TRBJ1-2; D gene uncertain. Trimming took 0 bases from V and 0 from J, leaving 11 bases between them. Per the germline V gene, CDR1 is LGHNA and CDR2 is YSLEER. This CDR3 has 16 amino acids. The CDR3 nucleotides are TGCGCCAGCAGCCAAGATTTCCAGGAAACTAACTATGGCTACACCTTC. Amino acid sequence: CASSQDFQETNYGYTF.

This clone was found many times. V usage is TRBV7-2 and J usage is TRBJ1-5; 7 nucleotides agree with TRBD1. The CDR3 length is 15 residues. The V and J ends lost 6 bases and 3 bases, in that order; junction bases with no gene match: 8. Germline values: CDR1 SGHTA, CDR2 FQGNSA. The chain's CDR3 is CASSPQGGLNQPQHF. The CDR3 nucleotides read TGTGCCAGCAGTCCGCAGGGGGGACTCAATCAGCCCCAGCATTTT.

The chain carries TRBV25-1 and TRBJ2-2; D may be TRBD1 or TRBD2 (5 bases each). Between the trimmed V and J ends, which lost 2 bases and 5 bases, there was a span of 12 bases. The V gene's germline CDR1 is MGHDK and CDR2 SYGVNS. There are 15 residues in the CDR3. CDR3: CASSEPGTLTGELFF. In nucleotides, the CDR3 is TGTGCCAGCAGTGAACCCGGGACCCTTACCGGGGAGCTGTTTTTT.

The chain links TRBV9 to TRBJ1-1; TRBD1 aligns across 10 bases. Germline V gene lookup returns CDR1 SGDLS and CDR2 YYNGEE. V lost 3 bases, J lost 6 bases, and 5 bases stayed unmatched. CDR3 length: 14 amino acids. The DNA for the CDR3 is TGTGCCAGCAGCGCCGGACAGGGGGTAGCTGAAGCTTTCTTT. This encodes CASSAGQGVAEAFF. Full variable domain (remainder filled in from reference TRBV9 and TRBJ1-1): DSGVTQTPKHLITATGQRVTLRCSPRSGDLSVYWYQQSLDQGLQFLIQYYNGEERAKGNILERFSAQQFPDLHSELNLSSLELGDSALYFCASSAGQGVAEAFFGQGTRLTVV.

This clone was seen a handful of times. The CDR3, as DNA: TGTGCCAGCAGTTCAGACAGAGAAGAGACCCAGTACTTC. Protein product: CASSSDREETQYF. This rearrangement joins TRBV28 to TRBJ2-5; weak D call: TRBD1 (5 bases). Germline CDR1 MDHEN, CDR2 SYDVKM. The V end lost 4 bases, the J end lost 3 bases, and 9 bases lay between the germline ends. CDR3 length equals 13 residues.

The V call is TRBV7-3, the J call TRBJ1-3; D unresolved. Per the germline V gene, CDR1 is SGHTA and CDR2 is FQGTGA. The CDR3 is 14 residues long. The germline V and J ends were trimmed by 0 bases and 1 base, with 4 bases remaining between them. The CDR3 spells CASSLTGSGNTIYF. As DNA, the CDR3 is TGTGCCAGCAGCTTAACAGGGTCTGGAAACACCATATATTTT.

The chain recombines TRBV5-1 with TRBJ1-2, with D unresolved. The germline V and J ends were trimmed by 0 bases and 3 bases, with 6 bases remaining between them. In germline, CDR1 is SGHRS, CDR2 YFSETQ. The CDR3 length is 13 residues. In nucleotides, the CDR3 is TGCGCCAGCAGCTTGGCCTCGGACTATGGCTACACCTTC. Amino acids: CASSLASDYGYTF.

This clone was counted a few times. The J gene is TRBJ2-1, the V gene TRBV7-2; D is unresolved. Germline CDR1 SGHTA, CDR2 FQGNSA. V was shortened by 6 bases and J by 3 bases, with 15 bases between the two germline ends. There are 15 residues in the CDR3. CDR3 loop: CASSARQVNYNEQFF. CDR3 in DNA: TGTGCCAGCAGTGCACGGCAGGTGAACTACAATGAGCAGTTCTTC.

CDR3 bases: TGCAGCGCTCGGGACTCCTACGAGCAGTACTTC. This translates into CSARDSYEQYF. The chain carries TRBV29-1 and TRBJ2-5, with D possibly being TRBD2 (5 bases). The J call is uncertain, as TRBJ2-7 better fits the DNA end. CDR3 length equals 11 residues. Germline V gene data show CDR1 as SQVTM and CDR2 as ANQGSEA.

This clone was detected only a few times. This rearrangement joins TRBV2 to TRBJ1-1, with D hard to call. The CDR3 totals 15 residues. The V end was cut by 2 bases, the J end by 0 bases, with 10 bases between. The germline gives CDR1 SNHLY, CDR2 FYNNEI. CDR3 amino acids: CASSERAAMNTEAFF. In nucleotides, the CDR3 is TGTGCCAGCAGTGAAAGGGCAGCCATGAACACTGAAGCTTTCTTT.

The CDR3 protein is CASRRGTDEKLFF. For the CDR3, the DNA is TGTGCCAGCAGACGGGGGACAGACGAAAAACTGTTTTTT. J is TRBJ1-4 and V is TRBV6-6, with TRBD1 matching over 7 bases. The junction had 6 bases not matched to a gene; V was cut back by 6 bases and J by 8 bases. Germline CDR1 and CDR2: MNHNY and SVGAGI (reference sequence). CDR3 length: 13 amino acids.

The chain has TRBV9 and TRBJ1-6; 8 bases line up with TRBD1. This CDR3 contains 13 residues. Germline-derived CDR1 and CDR2 are SGDLS and YYNGEE. V lost 2 bases to trimming and J lost 10 bases; unmatched junction nucleotides: 2. This CDR3 reads CASSVTGESPLHF. In DNA form, the CDR3 reads TGTGCCAGCAGCGTGACAGGGGAGTCACCCCTCCACTTT.